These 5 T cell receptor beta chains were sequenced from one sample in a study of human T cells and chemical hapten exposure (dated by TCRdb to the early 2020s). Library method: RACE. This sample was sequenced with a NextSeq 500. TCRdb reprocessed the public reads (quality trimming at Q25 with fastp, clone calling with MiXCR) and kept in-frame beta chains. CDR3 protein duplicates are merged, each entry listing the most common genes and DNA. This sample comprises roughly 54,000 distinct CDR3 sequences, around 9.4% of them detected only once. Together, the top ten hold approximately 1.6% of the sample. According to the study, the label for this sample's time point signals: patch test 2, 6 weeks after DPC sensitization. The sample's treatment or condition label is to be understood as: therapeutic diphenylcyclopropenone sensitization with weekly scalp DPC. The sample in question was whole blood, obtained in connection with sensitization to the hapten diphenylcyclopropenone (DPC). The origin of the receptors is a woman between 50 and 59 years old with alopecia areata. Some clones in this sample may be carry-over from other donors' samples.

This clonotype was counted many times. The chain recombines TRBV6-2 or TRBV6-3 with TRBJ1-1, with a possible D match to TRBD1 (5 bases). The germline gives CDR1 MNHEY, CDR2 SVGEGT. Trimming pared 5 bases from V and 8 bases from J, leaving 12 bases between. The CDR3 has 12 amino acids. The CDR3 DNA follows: TGTGCCAGCAGTCGGGACGGAGGCGAAGCTTTCTTT. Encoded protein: CASSRDGGEAFF.

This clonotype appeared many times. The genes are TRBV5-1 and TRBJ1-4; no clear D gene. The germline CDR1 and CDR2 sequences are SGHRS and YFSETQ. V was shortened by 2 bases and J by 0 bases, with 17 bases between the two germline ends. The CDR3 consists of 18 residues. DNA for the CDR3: TGCGCCAGCAGCTTCAGGCCCTCGTATGACGCAACTAATGAAAAACTGTTTTTT. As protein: CASSFRPSYDATNEKLFF.

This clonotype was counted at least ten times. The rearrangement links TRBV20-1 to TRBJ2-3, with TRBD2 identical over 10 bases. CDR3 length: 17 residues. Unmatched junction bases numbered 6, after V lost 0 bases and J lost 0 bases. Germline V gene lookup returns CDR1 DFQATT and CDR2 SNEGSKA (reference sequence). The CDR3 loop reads CSAREPWTSGSTDTQYF. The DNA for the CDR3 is TGCAGTGCTAGAGAACCCTGGACTAGCGGAAGCACAGATACGCAGTATTTT.

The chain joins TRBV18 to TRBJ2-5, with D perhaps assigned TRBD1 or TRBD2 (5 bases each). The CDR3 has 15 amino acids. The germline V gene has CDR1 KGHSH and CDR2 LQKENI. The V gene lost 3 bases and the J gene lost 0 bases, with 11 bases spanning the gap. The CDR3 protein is CASSPSGRHQETQYF. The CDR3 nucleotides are TGTGCCAGCTCACCGTCGGGGCGCCACCAAGAGACCCAGTACTTC.

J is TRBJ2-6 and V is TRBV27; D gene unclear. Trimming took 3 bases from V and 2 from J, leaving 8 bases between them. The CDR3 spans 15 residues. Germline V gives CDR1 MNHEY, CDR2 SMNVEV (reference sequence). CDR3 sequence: CASSFRSPGANVLTF. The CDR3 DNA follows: TGTGCCAGCAGTTTTCGGTCCCCTGGGGCCAACGTCCTGACTTTC.